This T cell receptor beta chain is drawn from a study of cytomegalovirus exposure and HLA in healthy donors. Study-level results: The productive fraction for most TCR beta V segments was about 90% or about 30% in an earlier analysis. Most TCR sequences proved rare, with some public TCRs found in many donors. HLA alleles were associated with some 17,000 TCR beta sequences in a later analysis at 0.05 false discovery rate. Later on, an analysis found that several of the most significant clusters appeared to be linked to common viral pathogens, which included parvovirus B19.

In this sample, this clone turned up once. The target antigen is unknown. The PCR had 60 Vbeta and 13 Jbeta primers. TCRdb keeps only in-frame clones here, not all; method: immunoSEQ multiplex PCR. The sample includes some 120,000 clones, 65% to 75% seen only once; the top ten take under 6.5%. CDR3 length equals 15 residues. The J segment lost 5 bases and the V segment lost 5 bases, leaving 4 bases of the junction unmatched. Germline V gives CDR1 SGHTA, CDR2 FQGNSA. This receptor was identified in a woman aged 45-59 years in good health and CMV-seropositive. This rearrangement joins TRBV7-2 to TRBJ2-5; 14 nucleotides align to TRBD2. The material sequenced was PBMCs. CDR3: CASSTTSGGVETQYF. The DNA for the CDR3 is TGTGCCAGCAGCACGACTAGCGGGGGGGTGGAGACCCAGTACTTC.